The T cell receptor beta chain under discussion was sequenced for a study of T cells in localized non-small cell lung cancer. Study-wide points: Appearing in adjacent lung were a median about 50 of the top 100 tumor clones. Among the tissues sampled, uninvolved adjacent lung had the highest T cell clonality, above tumor.

Only a few counts were recorded for this clone. Its antigen is as yet unknown. The germline gives CDR1 ENHRY, CDR2 SYGVKD. With 7 bases clipped from V and 10 bases from J, the junction kept 8 bases outside the gene matches. The CDR3 is 13 residues long. Sequenced by immunoSEQ multiplex PCR; TCRdb stores in-frame clones only, minus some. The sample records 30,000 to 40,000 clones, over 65% being singletons. This clonotype was sampled from a male donor at least 60 years old with stage II squamous cell lung carcinoma. Material: peripheral blood, obtained before any cancer treatment. The V and J genes are TRBV10-3 and TRBJ2-1; 9 bases line up with TRBD2. The CDR3 spells CAITASGADEQFF. Written as DNA, the CDR3 is TGTGCCATCACCGCTAGCGGGGCTGACGAGCAGTTCTTC.